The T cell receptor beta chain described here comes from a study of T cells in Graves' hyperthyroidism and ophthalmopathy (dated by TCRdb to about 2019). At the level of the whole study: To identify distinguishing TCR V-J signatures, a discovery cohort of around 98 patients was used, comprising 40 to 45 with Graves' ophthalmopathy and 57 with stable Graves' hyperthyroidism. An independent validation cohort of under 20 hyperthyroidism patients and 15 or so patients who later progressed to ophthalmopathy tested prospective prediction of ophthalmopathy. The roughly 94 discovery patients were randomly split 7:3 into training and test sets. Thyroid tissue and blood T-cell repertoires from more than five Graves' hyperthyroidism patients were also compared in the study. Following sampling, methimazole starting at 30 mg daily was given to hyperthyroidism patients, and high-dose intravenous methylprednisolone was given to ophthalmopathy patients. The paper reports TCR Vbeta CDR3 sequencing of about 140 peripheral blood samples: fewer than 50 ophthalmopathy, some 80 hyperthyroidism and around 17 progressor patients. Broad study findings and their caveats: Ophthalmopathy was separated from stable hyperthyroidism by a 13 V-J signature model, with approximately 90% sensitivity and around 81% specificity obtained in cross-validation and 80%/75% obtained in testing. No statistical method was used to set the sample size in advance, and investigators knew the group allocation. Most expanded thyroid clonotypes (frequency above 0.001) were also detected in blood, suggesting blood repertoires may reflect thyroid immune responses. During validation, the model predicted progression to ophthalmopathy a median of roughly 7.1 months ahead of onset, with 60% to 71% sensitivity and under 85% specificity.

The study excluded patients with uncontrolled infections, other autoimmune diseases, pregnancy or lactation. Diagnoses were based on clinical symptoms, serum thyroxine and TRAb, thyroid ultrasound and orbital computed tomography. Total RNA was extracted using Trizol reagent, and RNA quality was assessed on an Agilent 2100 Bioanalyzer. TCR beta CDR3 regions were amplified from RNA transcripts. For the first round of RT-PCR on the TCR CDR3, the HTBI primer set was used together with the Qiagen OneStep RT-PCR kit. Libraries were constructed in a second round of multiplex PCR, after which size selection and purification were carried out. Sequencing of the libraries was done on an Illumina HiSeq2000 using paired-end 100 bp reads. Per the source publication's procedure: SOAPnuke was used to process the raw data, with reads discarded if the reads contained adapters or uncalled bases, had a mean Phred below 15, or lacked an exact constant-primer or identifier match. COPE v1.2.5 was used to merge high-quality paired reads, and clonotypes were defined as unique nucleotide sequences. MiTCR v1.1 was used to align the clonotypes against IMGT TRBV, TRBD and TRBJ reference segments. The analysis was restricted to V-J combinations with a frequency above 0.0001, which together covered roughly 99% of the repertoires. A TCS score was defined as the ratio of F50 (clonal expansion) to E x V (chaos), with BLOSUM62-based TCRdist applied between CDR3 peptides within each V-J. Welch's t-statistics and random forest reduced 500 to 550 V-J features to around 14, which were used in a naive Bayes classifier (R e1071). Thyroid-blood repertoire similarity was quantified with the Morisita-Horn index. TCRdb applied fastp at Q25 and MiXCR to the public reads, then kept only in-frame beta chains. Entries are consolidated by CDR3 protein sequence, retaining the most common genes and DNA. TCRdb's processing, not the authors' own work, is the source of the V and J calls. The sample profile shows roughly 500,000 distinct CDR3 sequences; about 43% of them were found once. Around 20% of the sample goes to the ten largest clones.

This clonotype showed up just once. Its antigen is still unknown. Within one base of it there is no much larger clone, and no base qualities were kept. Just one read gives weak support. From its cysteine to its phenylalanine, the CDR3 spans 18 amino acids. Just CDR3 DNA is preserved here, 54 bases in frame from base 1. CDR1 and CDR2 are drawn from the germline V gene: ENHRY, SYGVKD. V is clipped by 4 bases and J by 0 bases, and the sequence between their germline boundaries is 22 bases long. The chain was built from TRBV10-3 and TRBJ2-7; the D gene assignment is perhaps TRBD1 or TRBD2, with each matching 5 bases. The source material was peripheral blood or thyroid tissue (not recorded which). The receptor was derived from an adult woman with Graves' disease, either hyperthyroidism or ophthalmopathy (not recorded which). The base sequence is TGTGCCATCAGTGCGCTCTGGGGACGTACCACTTCCTCCTACGAGCAGTACTTC. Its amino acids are CAISALWGRTTSSYEQYF.